This T cell receptor beta chain derives from a study of T cell responses to AZD1222 COVID-19 vaccine. Notes on the study in general: Researchers report vaccine-associated CD4 TCRs spanning spike, with dominance at 160-218 and 743-854. Sampled repertoires all dated from after the peak T cell response.

This CDR3 is 14 amino acids long. The J segment lost 8 bases and the V segment lost 8 bases, leaving 10 bases of the junction unmatched. Germline V gene sequence: CDR1 SNHLY, CDR2 FYNNEI. Worth noting for this clone: Its antigen is currently unknown.

Profiled with immunoSEQ multiplex PCR; TCRdb holds only in-frame clones, not every one. The table lists 150,000 to 200,000 clones, approximately 93% of them singletons. The chain joins TRBV2 to TRBJ2-3, with TRBD2 identical over 10 bases. The sample here was peripheral blood, taken on day 0 of AZD1222 vaccination. The clonotype comes from an adult in good health. The CDR3 region is CASGTSVIGGTQYF. The CDR3 coding sequence is TGTGCCAGCGGGACTAGCGTCATCGGGGGTACGCAGTATTTT.